These T cell receptor beta chains were read from a single sample in a study of OX40 agonist ivuxolimab in advanced cancers. Assay: immunoSEQ multiplex PCR; the TCRdb copy retains only in-frame clones and omits some. In the table there are some 85,000 clones, roughly 91% of which are singletons. The specimen comprised CD4+ or CD8+ T cells sorted from blood, sampled in a trial of the OX40 agonist ivuxolimab. These receptors were collected from an adult with an advanced solid tumor such as melanoma, head and neck, liver or kidney cancer. Each CDR3 is given with its conserved first and last residue. The order of the fields is V gene, clone size, J gene, D gene, CDR3 protein, CDR3 DNA. The D gene is left open where the match is weak. Clone size is stated in some rows and not others, as once, few, many or a class when expanded.

TRBV28	.	TRBJ2-7	TRBD2	CASRTSGSGNGEQYF	TGTGCCAGCAGAACGAGTGGTAGCGGGAATGGCGAGCAGTACTTC
TRBV28	.	TRBJ1-1	.	CASSYGQPNTEAFF	TGTGCCAGCAGCTATGGACAGCCGAACACTGAAGCTTTCTTT
TRBV19	.	TRBJ1-1	TRBD1	CASRDRDRGVYTEAFF	TGTGCCAGTAGGGACCGGGACAGGGGAGTTTACACTGAAGCTTTCTTT
TRBV6-5	.	TRBJ1-1	.	CASSYGRGIGTEAFF	TGTGCCAGCAGTTACGGTCGGGGTATAGGCACTGAAGCTTTCTTT
TRBV5-1	.	TRBJ2-7	TRBD2	CASSLGLAGTYEQYF	TGCGCCAGCAGCTTGGGACTAGCGGGGACCTACGAGCAGTACTTC
TRBV7-9	.	TRBJ2-1	.	CASSYSGGGYEQFF	TGTGCCAGCAGCTATTCCGGAGGGGGCTATGAGCAGTTCTTC
TRBV10-3	.	TRBJ2-5	.	CAISETAGPETQYF	TGTGCCATCAGTGAGACCGCAGGGCCGGAGACCCAGTACTTC
TRBV29-1	.	TRBJ1-1	.	CSVGSGGDTEAFF	TGCAGCGTTGGTTCGGGGGGAGACACTGAAGCTTTCTTT
TRBV13	.	TRBJ2-3	TRBD2	CASSYRLAGTVSTDTQYF	TGTGCCAGCAGCTACCGACTAGCGGGCACCGTGAGCACAGATACGCAGTATTTT
TRBV28	.	TRBJ1-1	TRBD1	CASKIPGTVMSAFF	TGTGCCAGCAAGATCCCCGGGACAGTCATGTCAGCTTTCTTT
TRBV7-2	.	TRBJ2-6	.	CASSPDGQGANVLTF	TGTGCCAGCAGCCCAGACGGACAGGGGGCCAACGTCCTGACTTTC
TRBV7-3	.	TRBJ1-1	.	CASSLDSMNTEAFF	TGTGCCAGCAGCCTGGACAGTATGAACACTGAAGCTTTCTTT
TRBV29-1	.	TRBJ1-2	.	CSVFSEYGYTF	TGCAGCGTTTTCTCAGAGTATGGCTACACCTTC
TRBV28	.	TRBJ2-5	.	CASSFLGTQETQYF	TGTGCCAGCAGTTTTCTAGGCACCCAAGAGACCCAGTACTTC
TRBV10-1	.	TRBJ2-5	.	CASSPQVGPSETQYF	TGCGCCAGCAGTCCGCAGGTAGGGCCGTCGGAGACCCAGTACTTC
TRBV19	once	TRBJ1-2	TRBD1	CASSLQDRGNYGYTF	TGTGCCAGTAGTCTGCAGGACAGGGGTAACTATGGCTACACCTTC
TRBV19	.	TRBJ2-3	.	CASRPMGSTDTQYF	TGTGCCAGTAGGCCAATGGGTAGCACAGATACGCAGTATTTT
TRBV29-1	.	TRBJ1-1	TRBD1	CSVVNRGGRTEAFF	TGCAGCGTGGTAAACAGGGGGGGGAGGACTGAAGCTTTCTTT
TRBV30	.	TRBJ1-2	TRBD1	CAWSGSGGYGYTF	TGTGCCTGGAGTGGCTCAGGGGGCTATGGCTACACCTTC
TRBV30	.	TRBJ1-5	TRBD1	CAWSRQGLGPQHF	TGTGCCTGGAGTCGACAGGGGCTGGGGCCCCAGCATTTT
TRBV6-5	.	TRBJ1-2	.	CASFPLGEQGYTF	TGTGCCAGCTTTCCGCTGGGGGAACAGGGCTACACCTTC
TRBV5-1	.	TRBJ2-1	TRBD2	CASSLAGDTYNEQFF	TGCGCCAGCAGCTTAGCGGGAGATACCTACAATGAGCAGTTCTTC
TRBV2	.	TRBJ2-1	.	CASGGSYNEQFF	TGTGCCAGCGGGGGATCCTACAATGAGCAGTTCTTC
TRBV6-4	.	TRBJ2-2	.	CASTAGPSANTGELFF	TGTGCCAGCACTGCCGGCCCTTCGGCGAACACCGGGGAGCTGTTTTTT
TRBV5-4	.	TRBJ2-3	.	CASSPGTQNTDTQYF	TGTGCCAGCAGCCCCGGGACCCAGAACACAGATACGCAGTATTTT
TRBV29-1	few	TRBJ1-2	.	CSVEWVGGYTF	TGCAGCGTTGAGTGGGTGGGAGGCTACACCTTC
TRBV7-8	.	TRBJ2-2	TRBD1	CASSVTGTGGYTGELFF	TGTGCCAGCAGCGTTACCGGGACAGGGGGCTACACCGGGGAGCTGTTTTTT
TRBV11-2	once	TRBJ2-7	TRBD1	CASSLAGPGQGPYEQYF	TGTGCCAGCAGCTTAGCCGGCCCGGGACAGGGGCCCTACGAGCAGTACTTC
TRBV6-1	.	TRBJ2-7	TRBD2	CASSEMVGGTVAGAYEQYF	TGTGCCAGCAGTGAAATGGTAGGGGGGACTGTAGCGGGAGCTTACGAGCAGTACTTC
TRBV15	.	TRBJ2-4	.	CATSRQGEGDKNIQYF	TGTGCCACCAGCAGACAGGGCGAAGGAGACAAAAACATTCAGTACTTC
TRBV7-9	.	TRBJ1-4	.	CASRGQGEKLFF	TGTGCCAGCCGAGGACAAGGTGAAAAACTGTTTTTT
TRBV7-9	.	TRBJ2-3	TRBD2	CASSFHSGRVTDTQYF	TGTGCCAGCAGCTTCCATAGCGGGAGGGTTACAGATACGCAGTATTTT
TRBV14	.	TRBJ2-5	.	CASSQGALETQYF	TGTGCCAGCAGCCAAGGGGCCTTGGAGACCCAGTACTTC
TRBV6-5	.	TRBJ2-6	.	CASRTRGANVLTF	TGTGCCAGCAGAACGCGGGGGGCCAACGTCCTGACTTTC
TRBV28	.	TRBJ1-1	.	CASSFGRNTEAFF	TGTGCCAGCAGTTTCGGCAGAAACACTGAAGCTTTCTTT
TRBV4-1	once	TRBJ2-1	.	CASSQVLGGGPYNEQFF	TGCGCCAGCAGCCAAGTCCTTGGGGGGGGCCCCTACAATGAGCAGTTCTTC
TRBV6-1	.	TRBJ2-5	TRBD2	CASSSGGAQETQYF	TGTGCCAGCAGTTCCGGGGGGGCCCAAGAGACCCAGTACTTC
TRBV2	.	TRBJ2-5	TRBD1	CASRQGAKTQYF	TGTGCCAGCCGACAGGGGGCGAAGACCCAGTACTTC
TRBV28	.	TRBJ2-3	.	CAILTTGEADTQYF	TGTGCCATATTGACCACAGGGGAGGCAGATACGCAGTATTTT
TRBV28	.	TRBJ1-2	.	CASSPETGRNYGYTF	TGTGCCAGCAGCCCCGAGACGGGGAGGAACTATGGCTACACCTTC
TRBV2	few	TRBJ2-7	TRBD2	CASRSSGTPKYEQYF	TGTGCCAGCCGCTCGAGCGGGACTCCTAAGTACGAGCAGTACTTC
TRBV6-1	.	TRBJ1-5	TRBD1	CASSGTDRGPQPQHF	TGTGCCAGCAGTGGGACGGACAGGGGGCCTCAGCCCCAGCATTTT
TRBV19	.	TRBJ2-3	TRBD2	CASSETSGSTDTQYF	TGTGCCAGTAGTGAGACTAGCGGGAGCACAGATACGCAGTATTTT
TRBV10-1	few	TRBJ2-2	.	CASSPTSLGELFF	TGCGCCAGCAGCCCGACCAGCCTCGGGGAGCTGTTTTTT
TRBV18	once	TRBJ2-3	.	CASSPRQTSTDTQYF	TGTGCCAGCTCACCCCGACAGACCTCCACAGATACGCAGTATTTT
TRBV2	.	TRBJ1-5	.	CASSDFENQPQHF	TGTGCCAGCAGTGATTTTGAAAATCAGCCCCAGCATTTT
TRBV5-1	.	TRBJ1-2	.	CASSLAGGNNYGYTF	TGCGCCAGCAGCTTGGCTGGTGGAAACAACTATGGCTACACCTTC
TRBV28	.	TRBJ2-7	.	CASSPSANTGEQYF	TGTGCCAGCAGCCCTAGCGCTAACACCGGGGAGCAGTACTTC
TRBV6-1	.	TRBJ1-5	.	CASTLVSNQPQHF	TGTGCCAGCACCTTAGTTAGCAATCAGCCCCAGCATTTT
TRBV27	.	TRBJ2-1	TRBD2	CASSQTPLSGSYNEQFF	TGTGCCAGCAGCCAAACCCCTCTTAGCGGGAGTTACAATGAGCAGTTCTTC